The sequence of this T cell receptor (beta chain) was determined in a study of T cell responses to AZD1222 COVID-19 vaccine. Study observations and caveats: The donor group comprised mostly white British people and more females; the analysis possibly underestimated clonal diversity. Seropositive status at baseline applied to only 5 or 6 AZD1222 recipients. Unmutated variant regions are reportedly targeted by nearly half of spike-specific TCRs.

Data came from immunoSEQ multiplex PCR; TCRdb stores just in-frame clones and leaves some out. The sample holds some 99,000 clones, approximately 90% seen once. With respect to this clone: Its cognate antigen is unknown.

CDR3 length: 19 amino acids. Per the germline V gene, CDR1 is KGHSY and CDR2 is FQNENV. V lost 0 bases and J 1 base, leaving 19 bases between the germline ends. The starting material was peripheral blood, obtained on day 0 of AZD1222 vaccination. The source is an adult in good health. The chain uses TRBV16 and TRBJ2-4; D not resolved. CDR3 sequence reads: CASSQSSAVRLSAKNIQYF. DNA for the CDR3: TGTGCCAGCAGCCAATCATCGGCGGTCAGGCTTTCTGCCAAAAACATTCAGTACTTC.